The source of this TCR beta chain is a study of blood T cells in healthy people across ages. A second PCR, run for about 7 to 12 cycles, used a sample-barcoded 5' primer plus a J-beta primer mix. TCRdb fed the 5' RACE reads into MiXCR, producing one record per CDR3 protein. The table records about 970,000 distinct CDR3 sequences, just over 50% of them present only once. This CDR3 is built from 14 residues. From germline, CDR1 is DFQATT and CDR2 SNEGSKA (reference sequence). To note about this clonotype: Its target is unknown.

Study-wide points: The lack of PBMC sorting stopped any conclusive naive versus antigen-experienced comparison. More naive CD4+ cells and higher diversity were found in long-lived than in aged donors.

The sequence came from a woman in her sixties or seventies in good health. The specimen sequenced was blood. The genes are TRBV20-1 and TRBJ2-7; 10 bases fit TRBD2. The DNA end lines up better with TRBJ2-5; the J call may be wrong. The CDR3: CSARGSGRLETQYF. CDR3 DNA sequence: TGCAGTGCTAGGGGTAGCGGGAGGTTGGAGACCCAGTACTTC.